The 27 T cell receptor beta chains below all came from one sample that was sequenced in a study of chemoradiotherapy in HPV16-positive cancers (dated by TCRdb to between 2021 and 2024). The library was made by the immunoSEQ multiplex PCR assay. Drawn from immuneACCESS, this table holds only the in-frame rearrangements with V and J called that TCRdb kept. Clones are partly lost; checked studies trace under half to an unresolved V gene and leave the rest unexplained. Here the sample has some 31,000 clones; 91% occur a single time. The ten largest account for under 25% of the sample. The input for sequencing was blood, taken from a patient who underwent chemoradiotherapy. The receptors shown here come from a human donor with HPV-associated anogenital cancer.

The chain joins TRBV5-1 to TRBJ1-3; 7 bases align to TRBD1. The ends lost 2 bases at V and 3 bases at J; junction bases unmatched: 8. The CDR3 contains 16 residues. Germline values: CDR1 SGHRS, CDR2 YFSETQ. For the CDR3, the DNA is TGCGCCAGCAGCTTAACAGGGGCCAAATATGGAAACACCATATATTTT. Translation: CASSLTGAKYGNTIYF.

The V gene is TRBV18, the J gene TRBJ2-5; D is unresolved. The CDR3 extends over 13 amino acids. V lost 4 bases and J 2 bases, leaving 8 bases between the germline ends. The germline CDR1 and CDR2 sequences are KGHSH and LQKENI. The CDR3 nucleotides are TGTGCCAGCTCACTGGTCAGACAAGAGACCCAGTACTTC. Its translation is CASSLVRQETQYF.

The chain has TRBV7-2 and TRBJ2-7; D ambiguous. The CDR3 is 16 residues long. Germline V gene data show CDR1 as SGHTA and CDR2 as FQGNSA. Trimming pared 4 bases from V and 2 bases from J, leaving 18 bases between. CDR3: CASSYGPRTDPYEQYF. The CDR3 nucleotides are TGTGCCAGCAGCTACGGCCCTAGGACGGATCCCTACGAGCAGTACTTC.

This clone was picked up a small number of times. The chain links TRBV28 to TRBJ1-1; no clear D gene. Trimming left V 4 bases short and J 4 bases short, with 10 bases between. The CDR3 loop spans 13 amino acids. Per the germline V gene, CDR1 is MDHEN and CDR2 is SYDVKM. CDR3 DNA: TGTGCCAGCAGTTCATTCCCCTCCACTGAAGCTTTCTTT. Translating gives CASSSFPSTEAFF. The full variable domain, completed using reference TRBV28 and TRBJ1-1, is DVKVTQSSRYLVKRTGEKVFLECVQDMDHENMFWYRQDPGLGLRLIYFSYDVKMKEKGDIPEGYSVSREKKERFSLILESASTNQTSMYLCASSSFPSTEAFFGQGTRLTVV.

The CDR3 here is CASSGDSYGYTF. CDR3 nucleotides: TGTGCCAGCTCAGGGGACAGTTATGGCTACACCTTC. The chain uses TRBV18 and TRBJ1-2; 7 bases match TRBD1. V was pared by 5 bases and J by 5 bases, with 2 bases of the junction left unmatched. CDR3 size: 12 residues. Germline CDR1 KGHSH, CDR2 LQKENI.

The rearrangement joins TRBV7-9 to TRBJ2-2; 7 bases agree with TRBD1. V dropped 2 bases and J dropped 2; count of bases not matched to a gene: 5. In germline, CDR1 is SEHNR, CDR2 FQNEAQ (reference sequence). This CDR3 region has 16 residues. The CDR3 nucleotides are TGTGCCAGCAGCTTATCCCGGACAGGTAACACCGGGGAGCTGTTTTTT. This encodes CASSLSRTGNTGELFF.

This clone was recorded only once. Other DNA sequences in the same sample also yield this CDR3. The genes are TRBV5-1 and TRBJ2-6, with D unclear. Trimming cost V 0 bases and J 0 bases, with 4 bases left between them. The CDR3 is 15 residues long. From germline, CDR1 is SGHRS and CDR2 YFSETQ. The CDR3 sequence is CASSLGSSGANVLTF. The CDR3 region has the DNA TGCGCCAGCAGCTTGGGGAGCTCTGGGGCCAACGTCCTGACTTTC.

This clone was seen only once. J is TRBJ2-2 and V is TRBV5-1; 14 bases match TRBD2. Germline loops: CDR1 SGHRS, CDR2 YFSETQ. V was clipped by 5 bases and J by 5 bases; unmatched bases: 5. The CDR3 totals 16 residues. CDR3 bases: TGCGCCAGCAGGGGACTAGCGGGAGAGGGAACCGGGGAGCTGTTTTTT. Translating it yields CASRGLAGEGTGELFF.

The chain combines TRBV18 with TRBJ1-6; maybe TRBD1 (5 bases). Per the germline V gene, CDR1 is KGHSH and CDR2 is LQKENI. Trimming removed 3 bases from V and 10 bases from J, with 19 bases in between. This CDR3 is 16 amino acids long. The CDR3 loop reads CASSPPPGAGRSPLHF. The CDR3 coding sequence is TGTGCCAGCTCACCCCCGCCCGGGGCTGGGCGGTCACCCCTCCACTTT.

This chain connects TRBV7-2 to TRBJ2-5, with 9 bases matching TRBD2. After removal of 3 bases from V and 2 bases from J, the junction contained 7 bases not matched to a gene. Germline V gene lookup returns CDR1 SGHTA and CDR2 FQGNSA. The CDR3 is 16 amino acids. CDR3 in amino acids: CASSFVGAGGQETQYF. Written as DNA, the CDR3 is TGTGCCAGCAGCTTTGTCGGGGCGGGGGGGCAAGAGACCCAGTACTTC.

The V gene is TRBV27, the J gene TRBJ2-1; 9 bases map to TRBD2. The CDR3 has 19 residues. Germline CDR1 reads MNHEY; CDR2 reads SMNVEV (reference sequence). V was clipped by 0 bases and J by 2 bases; unmatched bases: 11. CDR3 nucleotide sequence: TGTGCCAGCAGTTTATCCCCAACGACTAGCGGAGCACCCTACAATGAGCAGTTCTTC. Residues: CASSLSPTTSGAPYNEQFF.

This chain uses TRBV27 with TRBJ1-5, with D tentatively TRBD1 (6 bases). The germline CDR1 and CDR2 sequences are MNHEY and SMNVEV (reference sequence). This CDR3 is 16 amino acids long. Trimming stripped 6 bases from V and 1 base from J, with 16 bases between. CDR3 region: CASSLMGGQSNQPQHF. CDR3 DNA sequence: TGTGCCAGCAGCTTAATGGGGGGGCAGAGCAATCAGCCCCAGCATTTT.

This rearrangement joins TRBV9 to TRBJ2-2, with D tentatively TRBD2 (6 bases). Trimming took 2 bases from V and 5 from J, leaving 7 bases between them. The CDR3 contains 13 residues. In germline, CDR1 is SGDLS, CDR2 YYNGEE. Here the CDR3 reads CASSVGGTGELFF. The CDR3 coding sequence is TGTGCCAGCAGCGTTGGGGGGACCGGGGAGCTGTTTTTT.

This sequence joins TRBV5-4 and TRBJ1-3, with D maybe TRBD1 (6 bases). CDR3 length: 17 amino acids. The ends were cut back, 4 bases at V and 1 base at J, with 18 bases in the middle. Germline loops: CDR1 SGHNT, CDR2 YYREEE (reference sequence). DNA of the CDR3: TGTGCCAGCAGCGGAGGGACGGGGGCGAGGTCTGGAAACACCATATATTTT. It specifies CASSGGTGARSGNTIYF.

The rearrangement uses TRBV20-1 and TRBJ2-1; no definite D call. The CDR3 sequence is 11 residues long. The V gene lost 3 bases and the J gene lost 6 bases, with 6 bases spanning the gap. Germline-derived CDR1 and CDR2 are DFQATT and SNEGSKA (reference sequence). The CDR3 DNA reads as TGCAGTGCTAGCCCCGGCAATGAGCAGTTCTTC. As protein: CSASPGNEQFF.

The DNA for the CDR3 is TGTGCCAGCAGTTACATGTCAGGGAAGGTCGGGGAGCTGTTTTTT. The encoded protein is CASSYMSGKVGELFF. This chain uses TRBV6-5 with TRBJ2-2; D may be TRBD1 (5 bases). The V end lost 2 bases, the J end lost 7 bases, and 14 bases lay between the germline ends. The CDR3 spans 15 residues. In germline, CDR1 is MNHEY, CDR2 SVGAGI.

This chain connects TRBV4-3 to TRBJ2-2, with D uncertain. Per the germline V gene, CDR1 is LGHNA and CDR2 is YSLEER. Trimming shortened V by 4 bases and J by 5 bases, and 17 bases separated the two germline ends. There are 16 residues in the CDR3. This chain's CDR3 is CASSPEPDWGTGELFF. Written as DNA, the CDR3 is TGCGCCAGCAGCCCAGAACCGGATTGGGGTACCGGGGAGCTGTTTTTT.

V and J are TRBV18 and TRBJ2-5; D call uncertain. The germline V and J ends were trimmed by 1 base and 1 base, with 4 bases remaining between them. Germline V lookup: CDR1 KGHSH, CDR2 LQKENI. The CDR3 has 13 residues. CDR3 protein: CASSPQGQETQYF. CDR3 nucleotides: TGTGCCAGCTCACCACAGGGCCAAGAGACCCAGTACTTC.

V and J are TRBV5-1 and TRBJ2-1; weak D call: TRBD2 (6 bases). Germline-derived CDR1 and CDR2 are SGHRS and YFSETQ. There are 14 residues in the CDR3. The V end was cut by 5 bases, the J end by 3 bases, with 12 bases between. CDR3: CASRLVADYNEQFF. For the CDR3, the DNA is TGCGCCAGCAGACTGGTAGCGGACTACAATGAGCAGTTCTTC.

The V and J genes are TRBV7-2 and TRBJ1-1; a possible D gene is TRBD1 (6 bases). The CDR3 has 14 amino acids. V gave up 6 bases and J gave up 2 bases, with 13 bases separating them. The germline CDR1 and CDR2 sequences are SGHTA and FQGNSA. The CDR3 reads CASRWGGPNTEAFF. The CDR3, as DNA: TGTGCCAGCAGGTGGGGGGGGCCCAACACTGAAGCTTTCTTT.

The chain employs TRBV4-1 and TRBJ2-2, with TRBD2 identical over 13 bases. CDR1 MGHRA and CDR2 YSYEKL come from the germline V gene. The CDR3 has 17 residues. The J segment lost 0 bases and the V segment lost 4 bases, leaving 2 bases of the junction unmatched. The CDR3 loop reads CASSRGTSGANTGELFF. The CDR3, as DNA: TGCGCCAGCAGCCGAGGGACTAGCGGGGCGAACACCGGGGAGCTGTTTTTT.

This clone was counted once. The chain recombines TRBV18 with TRBJ1-4, with unresolved D. Germline V CDR1 and CDR2: KGHSH, LQKENI. The CDR3 has 13 residues. V lost 4 bases, J lost 4 bases, and 7 bases lay in between. In DNA form, the CDR3 reads TGTGCCAGCTCACGGCAGTTTAATGAAAAACTGTTTTTT. It specifies CASSRQFNEKLFF.

J is TRBJ1-3 and V is TRBV6-5, with 9 bases that match TRBD1. The germline V gene encodes CDR1 MNHEY and CDR2 SVGAGI. The V segment lost 2 bases and the J segment 8 bases; nucleotides outside the gene matches: 4. The CDR3 loop spans 14 amino acids. CDR3 sequence: CASSYTGGGDTIYF. The CDR3 DNA reads as TGTGCCAGCAGTTACACAGGGGGCGGAGACACCATATATTTT.

The CDR3 loop reads CASSTGTGTYEQYF. The CDR3 nucleotides read TGTGCCAGCAGCACCGGGACAGGGACCTACGAGCAGTACTTC. This chain uses TRBV5-6 with TRBJ2-7; TRBD1 aligns across 9 bases. J was trimmed by 2 bases and V by 4 bases; bases with no gene match: 4. There are 14 residues in the CDR3. The germline gives CDR1 SGHDT, CDR2 YYEEEE.

The chain uses TRBV4-1 and TRBJ2-5, with TRBD1 matching 7 bases. The CDR3 sequence is 14 residues long. V shed 4 bases, J shed 1 base, and the junction held 3 bases outside the gene matches. Germline loops: CDR1 MGHRA, CDR2 YSYEKL. CDR3 residues: CASSRGQAQETQYF. Written as DNA, the CDR3 is TGCGCCAGCAGCCGCGGACAGGCCCAAGAGACCCAGTACTTC.

This rearrangement joins TRBV30 to TRBJ1-2, with D possibly TRBD1 on 6 matching bases. The CDR3 loop spans 16 amino acids. Trimming removed 0 bases from V and 0 bases from J, with 14 bases in between. Germline CDR1 and CDR2: GTSNPN and SVGIG (reference sequence). The CDR3 DNA follows: TGTGCCTGGAGTGTAGTAGGGGGGCGAACTAACTATGGCTACACCTTC. This translates into CAWSVVGGRTNYGYTF. The full variable domain, completed using reference TRBV30 and TRBJ1-2, is SQTIHQWPATLVQPVGSPLSLECTVEGTSNPNLYWYRQAAGRGLQLLFYSVGIGQISSEVPQNLSASRPQDRQFILSSKKLLLSDSGFYLCAWSVVGGRTNYGYTFGSGTRLTVV.

The chain links TRBV5-1 to TRBJ2-2, with 9 nucleotides matching TRBD1. The germline CDR1 and CDR2 sequences are SGHRS and YFSETQ. The CDR3 sequence is 17 residues long. With V trimmed by 5 bases and J by 0 bases, 8 bases remained unmatched. The CDR3 region is CASRSGTGNPNTGELFF. The CDR3 DNA follows: TGCGCCAGCAGATCCGGGACAGGGAACCCGAACACCGGGGAGCTGTTTTTT. Based on the CDR3 plus reference TRBV5-1 and TRBJ2-2, the full variable domain is KAGVTQTPRYLIKTRGQQVTLSCSPISGHRSVSWYQQTPGQGLQFLFEYFSETQRNKGNFPGRFSGRQFSNSRSEMNVSTLELGDSALYLCASRSGTGNPNTGELFFGEGSRLTVL.